This TCR beta chain was documented in a study of blood T cell repertoires in COVID-19 (TCRdb year 2020). Turning to the overall study: The collaborator samples originated in the United States, Italy and Spain and spanned the acute and convalescent phases of COVID-19. The material from the prospective study consisted of cDNA or gDNA derived from T cells, B-cell-depleted T cells, or PBMCs. The dataset comprised deeply sampled blood TCRbeta repertoires from subjects exposed to, actively infected with, or recovered from COVID-19. The repertoires were released in a freely available public database meant as a resource for research on the immune response to SARS-CoV-2. The samples were drawn from two sources: the first 160 participants of the ongoing ImmuneRACE study, and some 1,300 subjects contributed by 6 global collaborators. A de-identified subject ID, COVID-19 status, age in years and sex were almost always included in the sample metadata. HLA class I and class II types, where available, came from metadata supplied by the sample provider rather than from assay-based typing.

The research as a whole found: How much clinical and demographic metadata was included differed by source and by participant, and the metadata was provided uncurated.

One collaborating source in Seattle enrolled patients while the patients were actively infected and followed the patients over time throughout the course of disease. Whole blood was collected in K2EDTA tubes by collaborating institutions according to the institutions' own protocols. For TCRbeta analysis, collaborator samples were shipped as frozen whole blood, as isolated PBMCs, or as DNA extracted from either sample type. The immunoSEQ Assay, a bias-controlled multiplex PCR, was used to amplify TCRbeta CDR3 regions from genomic DNA. The paper's processing steps were these. Within the assay, amplification of reference gene primers was used to estimate how many nucleated cells each sample contained. To quantify the absolute abundance of each unique TCRbeta CDR3 rearrangement, sequence reads were collapsed and filtered. For each sample, productive Simpson clonality was calculated as the square root of Simpson's diversity index over productive rearrangements. The clones in this table, taken by TCRdb from immuneACCESS, are in-frame only. Not every clone is retained; where verified, under half of the shortfall comes from an unresolved V gene, and the cause of the rest is unknown. That table supplies the V and J calls and clone size; D and trimming were determined from the DNA. Across this sample there are 150,000 to 200,000 clones, with 85% to 90% seen only once. The biggest ten clones account for 10% to 11% of the sample.

This clone was observed a handful of times. The antigen this receptor binds is unknown. Per-base quality was not reported, and no clone a single base away is much larger than it. From V the trimming removes 4 bases and from J it removes 6 bases, while the gene matches leave 3 bases of the junction unaccounted for. Reading the germline V gene (reference sequence) gives CDR1 LGHDT and CDR2 YNNKEL. From cysteine to phenylalanine, the CDR3 is 14 amino acids long. CDR3 DNA is the only sequence kept; it has 42 bases, read in frame from the first base. Recombination linked TRBV3-1 (or the pseudogene TRBV3-2) to TRBJ1-5, with 10 central nucleotides matching TRBD1. Sequences were obtained from peripheral blood. The source of this sequence is a woman aged 55-69 years with COVID-19, enrolled during active disease. The sequence in DNA is TGTGCCAGCAGCCCGGACAGGGGGTTTCAGCCCCAGCATTTT. This gives the protein CASSPDRGFQPQHF.